Below, 19 T cell receptor beta chains from the same sample are listed, as sequenced in a study of early T cells in non-severe SARS-CoV-2 infection. Each CDR3 protein gets one entry after TCRdb re-called the 5' RACE reads with MiXCR. The sample records around 45,000 distinct CDR3 sequences, under 4.5% being singletons. The sequencing sample was made of whole blood. Every receptor here comes from an adult who was a healthcare worker with PCR-confirmed SARS-CoV-2 infection or an uninfected control (not recorded which).

This chain joins TRBV6-5 and TRBJ1-1; D gene unclear. The CDR3 length is 13 residues. Germline CDR1 MNHEY, CDR2 SVGAGI. Between the trimmed V and J ends, which lost 1 base and 4 bases, there was a span of 7 bases. This chain's CDR3 is CASSYWSGTEAFF. The CDR3 DNA reads as TGTGCCAGCAGTTACTGGTCAGGCACTGAAGCTTTCTTT.

This clonotype was seen a few times. This chain uses TRBV6-6 with TRBJ2-3; 13 nucleotides match TRBD2. Trimming took 2 bases from V and 1 from J; bases not matched to a gene: 3. CDR3 length equals 17 residues. Germline V gene sequence: CDR1 MNHNY, CDR2 SVGAGI (reference sequence). CDR3 nucleotide sequence: TGTGCCAGCAGTTACCGGACTAGCGGGGGCCGCACAGATACGCAGTATTTT. Amino acid sequence: CASSYRTSGGRTDTQYF.

This clonotype was detected ten times or more. This chain connects TRBV7-6 to TRBJ2-1, with 13 nucleotides matching TRBD2. In germline, CDR1 is SGHVS, CDR2 FNYEAQ. V dropped 3 bases and J dropped 2; count of bases not matched to a gene: 19. The CDR3 extends over 22 amino acids. The DNA for the CDR3 is TGTGCCAGCAGCTTTTTTCATGAAGCGACTAGCGGGAGGCCCTCACCCTACAATGAGCAGTTCTTC. Its translation is CASSFFHEATSGRPSPYNEQFF.

In this sample, this clonotype turned up many times. The CDR3 here is CASSLDRASYEQYF. The CDR3 DNA follows: TGTGCCAGCAGTTTGGACAGGGCCTCCTACGAGCAGTACTTC. The chain is built from TRBV11-2 and TRBJ2-7; 8 nucleotides agree with TRBD1. Trimming at V came to 6 bases and at J to 0 bases, leaving 4 bases not matched to a gene. The CDR3 loop spans 14 amino acids. Germline V gene lookup returns CDR1 SGHAT and CDR2 FQNNGV.

The chain couples TRBV3-1 to TRBJ2-1; 8 positions match TRBD2. This CDR3 has 16 amino acids. V lost 2 bases and J lost 3; bases outside the gene matches: 6. Per the germline V gene, CDR1 is LGHDT and CDR2 is YNNKEL (reference sequence). The CDR3: CASSQRVAGLYNEQFF. The DNA of the CDR3 is TGTGCCAGCAGCCAAAGGGTAGCGGGGCTCTACAATGAGCAGTTCTTC.

This clonotype was counted many times. This chain connects TRBV6-6 to TRBJ1-6; TRBD1 aligns across 7 bases. This CDR3 contains 14 residues. Trimming took 8 bases from V and 5 from J; bases not matched to a gene: 6. Germline CDR1 is MNHNY and CDR2 is SVGAGI (reference sequence). This chain's CDR3 is CASARDSDNSPLHF. Here the CDR3 DNA reads TGTGCCAGCGCAAGGGACAGTGATAATTCACCCCTCCACTTT.

In its sample, this clonotype was seen many times. V usage is TRBV6-1 and J usage is TRBJ2-7; TRBD1 aligns across 10 bases. V was clipped by 9 bases and J by 7 bases; unmatched bases: 15. CDR3 length equals 15 residues. Looked up from germline, CDR1 is MNHNS and CDR2 is SASEGT. CDR3 region: CASRKPGQGIGEQYF. The CDR3 DNA follows: TGTGCCAGTAGAAAACCGGGACAGGGGATAGGAGAGCAGTACTTC.

This clonotype was recorded at least ten times. The chain has TRBV7-7 and TRBJ1-6, with 8 bases that match TRBD1. The CDR3 runs 18 residues. The germline CDR1 and CDR2 sequences are SSHAT and FNYEAQ (reference sequence). CDR3 residues: CASSSPGRGRSYNSPLHF. Here the CDR3 DNA reads TGTGCTAGCTCCTCTCCGGGCAGGGGGCGATCCTATAATTCACCCCTCCACTTT.

Points on this clonotype: A read error may be the cause here, since a much bigger clone is one base away. The chain joins TRBV7-6 to TRBJ2-1; the match to TRBD1 covers 7 bases. Looked up from germline, CDR1 is SGHVS and CDR2 is FNYEAQ. The CDR3 extends over 14 amino acids. V trimming: 5 bases; J trimming: 8 bases; junction bases outside the gene matches: 9. CDR3 DNA: TGTGCCAGCAGCCCGCCGGGACAGAGTCATGAGCAGTTCTTC. This encodes CASSPPGQSHEQFF.

At least ten counts were recorded for this clonotype. The chain is built from TRBV7-9 and TRBJ2-5; TRBD2 matches 10 bases. CDR1 and CDR2 (germline): SEHNR, FQNEAQ (reference sequence). This CDR3 spans 18 amino acids. With V trimmed by 0 bases and J by 4 bases, 11 bases remained unmatched. The CDR3 here is CASSLAPPGLAALETQYF. CDR3 DNA: TGTGCCAGCAGCTTAGCCCCTCCTGGACTAGCGGCATTAGAGACCCAGTACTTC.

This clonotype was observed many times. The J gene is TRBJ2-7, the V gene TRBV3-1, with TRBD2 matching over 8 bases. The CDR3 covers 15 residues. Germline V gene data show CDR1 as LGHDT and CDR2 as YNNKEL (reference sequence). Trimming removed 2 bases from V and 4 bases from J; junction bases left unmatched: 7. DNA for the CDR3: TGTGCCAGCAGCCAAATGGGCACTAGCGGATACGAGCAGTACTTC. It codes for CASSQMGTSGYEQYF.

This clonotype occurred many times. The gene calls are TRBV9 and TRBJ2-1, with D hard to call. The V gene's germline CDR1 is SGDLS and CDR2 YYNGEE. V dropped 4 bases and J dropped 8 bases, with 16 bases sitting between them. CDR3 length equals 14 residues. The DNA of the CDR3 is TGTGCCAGCAGCCCCCGTTTAGCCAGCGATGAGCAGTTCTTC. Translated, it gives CASSPRLASDEQFF.

This clonotype turned up a few times. J is TRBJ1-1 and V is TRBV11-3; no clear D. This CDR3 is 14 amino acids long. Germline CDR1 SGHNT, CDR2 YENEEA. The V gene lost 5 bases and the J gene lost 0 bases, with 10 bases spanning the gap. DNA of the CDR3: TGTGCCAGCAGCGACACGTACGTGAACACTGAAGCTTTCTTT. It is translated as CASSDTYVNTEAFF.

This clonotype was counted many times. The chain couples TRBV5-5 to TRBJ2-1; 8 nucleotides align to TRBD1. The germline gives CDR1 SGHKS, CDR2 YYEKEE (reference sequence). The CDR3 spans 17 residues. V lost 4 bases, J lost 4 bases, and 13 bases stayed unmatched. CDR3: CASSLKTGTGIYNEQFF. DNA for the CDR3: TGTGCCAGCAGCCTCAAGACCGGGACAGGAATTTACAATGAGCAGTTCTTC.

This clonotype came up many times. This chain connects TRBV9 to TRBJ2-1, with D uncertain. Germline values: CDR1 SGDLS, CDR2 YYNGEE. The CDR3 totals 15 residues. The V end lost 2 bases, the J end lost 2 bases, and 11 bases lay between the germline ends. Here the CDR3 reads CASSVNAGPYNEQFF. As DNA, the CDR3 is TGTGCCAGCAGCGTTAATGCCGGGCCCTACAATGAGCAGTTCTTC.

Ten or more counts support this clonotype. This rearrangement joins TRBV18 to TRBJ2-7; 7 bases map to TRBD1. The CDR3 sequence is 15 residues long. Germline CDR1 and CDR2: KGHSH and LQKENI. J gave up 0 bases and V 2 bases, and 4 bases lay outside the gene matches. CDR3 in DNA: TGTGCCAGCTCACCAGGGGGACAGACCTCCTACGAGCAGTACTTC. This encodes CASSPGGQTSYEQYF.

This clonotype was detected ten times or more. The chain joins TRBV12-3 or TRBV12-4 to TRBJ2-1; a possible D gene is TRBD1 (6 bases). V was pared by 3 bases and J by 5 bases, with 17 bases between. The CDR3 contains 16 residues. The DNA for the CDR3 is TGTGCCAGCAGTTTCGAAGGGGGAAGACTTCACAATGAGCAGTTCTTC. Protein sequence: CASSFEGGRLHNEQFF.

This clonotype was detected many times. V gene TRBV3-1 combines with J gene TRBJ2-1; 7 nucleotides agree with TRBD2. This CDR3 region has 16 residues. V shed 1 base, J shed 2 bases, and the junction held 5 bases outside the gene matches. The germline V gene has CDR1 LGHDT and CDR2 YNNKEL (reference sequence). CDR3 sequence: CASSQGGTNTYNEQFF. DNA for the CDR3: TGTGCCAGCAGCCAAGGGGGGACTAACACCTACAATGAGCAGTTCTTC.

This clonotype has a count of ten or more. The chain employs TRBV6-5 and TRBJ1-5; 8 bases line up with TRBD1. The CDR3 consists of 14 residues. The J segment lost 1 base and the V segment lost 6 bases, leaving 2 bases of the junction unmatched. CDR1 is MNHEY, CDR2 SVGAGI, per germline. CDR3 residues: CASRGQASNQPQHF. The CDR3 DNA reads as TGTGCCAGCAGGGGACAGGCGAGCAATCAGCCCCAGCATTTT.